Listed below are T cell receptor beta chains from one sample, sequenced in a study of regulatory T cells in long-lasting Graves disease. TCRdb independently ran MiXCR on the multiplex PCR reads; one entry per CDR3 protein. The sample records around 250,000 distinct CDR3 sequences, about 18% being singletons. The data were also submitted as part of a second study, on T cells in Graves' hyperthyroidism and ophthalmopathy.

This sample comprised peripheral blood mononuclear cells (PBMCs), obtained at new diagnosis, from a patient treated with antithyroid drugs. The receptors here all came from a young woman with Graves disease. Both conserved end residues are part of each CDR3. A D gene is named only where the DNA matches it firmly. Part of the rows lack a size; the others show once, few, many or a class for expanded clones.

v_call,clone_size,d_call,cdr3_length,j_call,cdr3_nt,cdr3_aa
TRBV12-5,many,NA,13,TRBJ1-1,TGTGCTAGTGGCCTTGGGGGACACAGTGAAGCTTTCTTT,CASGLGGHSEAFF
TRBV3-1,many,TRBD2,14,TRBJ2-1,TGTGCCAGCAGCCCTCGCGGGGGGGCCAGAGAGCAGTTCTTC,CASSPRGGAREQFF
TRBV7-3,few,NA,14,TRBJ2-2,TGTGCCAGCAGCCCCACCCTTAACACCGGGGAGCTGTTTTTT,CASSPTLNTGELFF
TRBV12-3/TRBV12-4,NA,TRBD2,16,TRBJ2-1,TGTGCCAGCAGTTCCCCCACTAGCGGGGGGTACAATGAGCAGTTCTTC,CASSSPTSGGYNEQFF
TRBV6-2/TRBV6-3,many,TRBD2,14,TRBJ2-1,TGTGCCAGCAGGAGCGGGGGCGCAAACAATGAGCAGTTCTTC,CASRSGGANNEQFF
TRBV6-2/TRBV6-3,NA,TRBD1,14,TRBJ1-4,TGTGCCAGCAGTCGCGGACAGGGAAATGAAAAACTGTTTTTT,CASSRGQGNEKLFF
TRBV5-1,many,TRBD1,14,TRBJ1-2,TGCGCCAGCAGCTTGGACACAGGGGGGAATGGCTACACCTTC,CASSLDTGGNGYTF
TRBV12-3/TRBV12-4,many,TRBD1,14,TRBJ2-2,TGTGCCAGCAGTTGGGGACAGGGCACCGGGGAGCTGTTTTTT,CASSWGQGTGELFF
TRBV7-9,many,NA,13,TRBJ2-7,TGTGCCAGCAGCTCCCCAGGTGCCTACGAGCAGTACTTC,CASSSPGAYEQYF
TRBV5-1,many,NA,14,TRBJ1-3,TGCGCCAGCAGGAGGGGCGTCTCTGGAAACACCATATATTTT,CASRRGVSGNTIYF
TRBV9,NA,NA,17,TRBJ1-5,TGTGCCAGCAGCGTAGGACCCGGGGGTAGGGGCAATCAGCCCCAGCATTTT,CASSVGPGGRGNQPQHF
TRBV28,many,NA,15,TRBJ1-5,TGTGCCAGCAGTCCCCGCCACCAGGGGAGGCAGCCCCAGCATTTT,CASSPRHQGRQPQHF
TRBV5-1,many,NA,13,TRBJ1-1,TGTGCCAGCAGCCCTCAGACCAACACTGAAGCTTTCTTT,CASSPQTNTEAFF
TRBV10-3,many,TRBD2,16,TRBJ2-7,TGTGCCATCAGTGATTCAGGACTAGCGGGGATAAACGAGCAGTACTTC,CAISDSGLAGINEQYF
TRBV5-1,many,NA,12,TRBJ2-3,TGCGCCAGCAGGGGAGGAACAGATACGCAGTATTTT,CASRGGTDTQYF
TRBV6-1,NA,NA,13,TRBJ2-5,TGTGCCAGCAACACTGGCCCGGGTGAGACCCAGTACTTC,CASNTGPGETQYF
TRBV12-3/TRBV12-4,many,NA,14,TRBJ1-1,TGTGCCAGCAAACCAGGGTGGGGGGACCCTGAAGCTTTCTTT,CASKPGWGDPEAFF
TRBV2,many,NA,14,TRBJ1-1,TGTGCCAGCAGCGATAGGGGGAGTAACACTGAAGCTTTCTTT,CASSDRGSNTEAFF
TRBV20-1,many,NA,15,TRBJ1-2,TGCAGTGCTTCAGCGAGCACAGCCTTTTCTAGGGGCTACACCTTC,CSASASTAFSRGYTF
TRBV20-1,many,NA,13,TRBJ2-5,TGCAGTGCTAGCGGGGCGAGCCAAGAGACCCAGTACTTC,CSASGASQETQYF
TRBV12-5,many,NA,13,TRBJ2-1,TGTGCTAGTGGTTTGTCCCTCAGCGGTGAGCAGTTCTTC,CASGLSLSGEQFF
TRBV14,many,NA,15,TRBJ1-3,TGTGCCAGCAGCCACGAGCAGGGCTACGGAAACACCATATATTTT,CASSHEQGYGNTIYF
TRBV25-1,NA,NA,13,TRBJ2-7,TGTGCCAGCAGTGACGTCAGTGGTCCAAAGCAGTACTTC,CASSDVSGPKQYF
TRBV5-5,NA,TRBD2,17,TRBJ2-5,TGTGCCAGCACCCAGGGGACTAGCGGACCCCGGGAGGAGACCCAGTACTTC,CASTQGTSGPREETQYF
TRBV7-6,NA,TRBD1,15,TRBJ2-7,TGTGCCAGCAGCCAGGGGGCGGAGGGGAGGAACGAGCAGTACTTC,CASSQGAEGRNEQYF
TRBV9,few,NA,12,TRBJ1-2,TGTGCCAGCAGCGTGGGGGCAGAGGGATACACCTTC,CASSVGAEGYTF
TRBV6-2/TRBV6-3,many,NA,14,TRBJ1-5,TGTGCCAGCAGTTACTCGAGGAGTTATCAGCCCCAGCATTTT,CASSYSRSYQPQHF
TRBV7-2,many,NA,16,TRBJ1-1,TGTGCCAGCAGCTTAGCGAAGTGGGGTCCTATCACTGAAGCTTTCTTT,CASSLAKWGPITEAFF
TRBV6-4,many,NA,12,TRBJ1-1,TGTGCCAGCATTTCTGTGAACACTGAAGCTTTCTTT,CASISVNTEAFF
TRBV7-9,NA,NA,13,TRBJ2-1,TGTGCCAGCAGCTTAGGGGGTATGGATGAGCAGTTCTTC,CASSLGGMDEQFF
TRBV27,many,TRBD1,15,TRBJ2-1,TGTGCCAGCAGCCGAGGGACAGCGAACTACAATGAGCAGTTCTTC,CASSRGTANYNEQFF
TRBV7-2,many,NA,12,TRBJ2-3,TGTGCCAGCAGCTTCATCACAGATACGCAGTATTTT,CASSFITDTQYF
TRBV19,many,NA,16,TRBJ2-5,TGTGCCAGTAGTATAAATCGCCCGGCCGATCAAGAGACCCAGTACTTC,CASSINRPADQETQYF
TRBV14,many,NA,15,TRBJ2-5,TGTGCCAGCAGCCAAGATTGGAGGGGGCCAGAGACCCAGTACTTC,CASSQDWRGPETQYF
TRBV12-3/TRBV12-4,many,NA,14,TRBJ1-5,TGTGCCAGCAGTCCGACGGTTAATTTTCGGGCCCAGCATTTT,CASSPTVNFRAQHF
TRBV10-3,many,TRBD1,13,TRBJ2-1,TGTGCCTCACGGACAGGGGAGGTAGATGAGCAGTTCTTC,CASRTGEVDEQFF
TRBV18,many,NA,15,TRBJ1-2,TGTGCCAGCTCACCAAGACAGTTTGATAACTATGGCTACACCTTC,CASSPRQFDNYGYTF
TRBV6-5,many,NA,16,TRBJ1-4,TGTGCCAGCAGTTACGGACCCCCCCAAACTAATGAAAAACTGTTTTTT,CASSYGPPQTNEKLFF
TRBV19,NA,TRBD1,15,TRBJ2-3,TGTGCCAGTAGTATAGAAGGGACAGGCACAGATACGCAGTATTTT,CASSIEGTGTDTQYF
TRBV6-1,NA,NA,13,TRBJ1-2,TGTGCCAGCAGTGAACCAAATAGCTATGGCTACACCTTC,CASSEPNSYGYTF
TRBV9,few,TRBD1,16,TRBJ1-2,TGTGCCAGCAGCGGCCCACAAGAGACAGGGTCGGATGGCTACACCTTC,CASSGPQETGSDGYTF
TRBV12-3/TRBV12-4,many,TRBD1,14,TRBJ2-7,TGTGCCAGCAGTTCCGGGACAGGTTTGTACGAGCAGTACTTC,CASSSGTGLYEQYF
TRBV6-1,few,NA,13,TRBJ1-5,TGTGCCAGCAGTGGGGGTTCGGAGCAGCCCCAGCATTTT,CASSGGSEQPQHF
TRBV20-1,NA,TRBD2,16,TRBJ2-7,TGCAGTGCTAGCGCCCTAGCGGGGGGGCTGTCTTACGAGCAGTACTTC,CSASALAGGLSYEQYF
TRBV10-3,many,NA,14,TRBJ2-1,TGTGCCATCAGGGATTCGGATTGCTACAATGAGCAGTTCTTC,CAIRDSDCYNEQFF
TRBV12-3/TRBV12-4,NA,TRBD1,15,TRBJ1-1,TGTGCCAGCATCCCCGGGACAGGGCGTTACACTGAAGCTTTCTTT,CASIPGTGRYTEAFF
TRBV25-1,many,NA,17,TRBJ2-7,TGTGCCAGCAGCACAACTTCGGGGGTGGGATTTTCCTACGAGCAGTACTTC,CASSTTSGVGFSYEQYF
TRBV19,many,NA,13,TRBJ1-2,TGTGCCAGTGGACGGACGGGCGCTGATGGCTACACCTTC,CASGRTGADGYTF
TRBV20-1,many,TRBD1,13,TRBJ1-5,TGCAGTGCTCGCAAGGGGGCAGGTCAGCCCCAGCATTTT,CSARKGAGQPQHF
TRBV5-1,few,TRBD1,15,TRBJ2-7,TGCGCCAGCAGCGCTCGGACAGGGCCTTCATACGAGCAGTACTTC,CASSARTGPSYEQYF
TRBV11-3,NA,TRBD2,16,TRBJ2-1,TGTGCCAGCAGCTTAGGGGGCGGGGGGCCCTACAATGAGCAGTTCTTC,CASSLGGGGPYNEQFF
TRBV20-1,many,TRBD1,13,TRBJ1-6,TGCAGTGCTAGCTCGGGACAGCGTCCTCCCCTCCACTTT,CSASSGQRPPLHF
TRBV6-1,many,TRBD1,13,TRBJ2-1,TGTGCCAGCAGACGACAGGGGGCCGGTGAGCAGTTCTTC,CASRRQGAGEQFF
TRBV13,many,TRBD1,15,TRBJ2-5,TGTGCCAGCAGCTTTGGGACAGCACGGCGAGAGACCCAGTACTTC,CASSFGTARRETQYF
TRBV19,NA,TRBD1,13,TRBJ2-1,TGTGCCAGTCGCCTCCCAGGGGGATATGAGCAGTTCTTC,CASRLPGGYEQFF
TRBV6-1,many,NA,14,TRBJ1-2,TGTGCCAGCTTTTCGGGAGGGGTTAACTATGGCTACACCTTC,CASFSGGVNYGYTF
TRBV12-5,many,TRBD2,24,TRBJ2-1,TGTGCTAGTGGTTTGGTACCTGGTTTAGCCCTGACTAGCGGGGGTGCGAGCTCCTACAATGAGCAGTTCTTC,CASGLVPGLALTSGGASSYNEQFF
TRBV5-1,many,NA,14,TRBJ1-1,TGCGCCAGCAGCTCGGGACGGTTGAACACTGAAGCTTTCTTT,CASSSGRLNTEAFF
TRBV20-1,many,NA,13,TRBJ1-1,TGCAGTGCTAGAGCTGGGGGCAACGCGAAAGCTTTCTTT,CSARAGGNAKAFF
TRBV20-1,many,NA,14,TRBJ1-5,TGCAGTGCGAGGGCCCACCAACCGCATCAGCCCCAGCATTTT,CSARAHQPHQPQHF